This T cell receptor (beta chain) derives from a study of blood T cell repertoires in COVID-19 (dated by TCRdb to between 2020 and 2021). About the study as a whole: The collaborator samples originated in the United States, Italy and Spain and spanned the acute and convalescent phases of COVID-19. The repertoires were made available in a free public database intended to serve as a resource for research on the immune response to SARS-CoV-2. The samples were drawn from two sources: the first 160 participants of the ongoing ImmuneRACE study, and over 1,000 subjects contributed by 6 global collaborators. The material from the prospective study consisted of cDNA or gDNA derived from T cells, B-cell-depleted T cells, or PBMCs. Where available, HLA class I and class II types were obtained from metadata supplied by the sample provider rather than from assay-based typing. Sample metadata almost always included a de-identified subject ID, COVID-19 status, age in years and sex. Subjects who had been exposed to COVID-19, were actively infected with it, or had recovered from it provided the deeply sampled blood TCRbeta repertoires that made up the dataset.

TCRbeta CDR3 regions were amplified from genomic DNA by means of the immunoSEQ Assay, a bias-controlled multiplex PCR. On the authors' methods: Within the assay, amplification of reference gene primers was used to estimate how many nucleated cells each sample contained. To quantify the absolute abundance of each unique TCRbeta CDR3 rearrangement, sequence reads were collapsed and filtered. Productive Simpson clonality was computed per sample as the square root of Simpson's diversity index over productive rearrangements. This immuneACCESS table, as held by TCRdb, lists in-frame sequences with V and J called but not all clones. Of the missing ones, under half trace to an unresolved V gene in checked studies; the others have no known cause. The V and J calls and clone size were taken over from that table, and D and trimming were inferred from the DNA. Within this sample are about 230,000 clones, with around nine tenths of them counted one time only. The ten largest clones capture around 4% of the sample.

The CDR3 sequence holds 13 residues, the cysteine and phenylalanine included. Here the CDR3 DNA is all that survives: 39 bases in frame from base 1. The junction shows trimming of 3 bases on V and 6 bases on J, and the gene matches do not reach 1 base of it. In the germline V gene (reference sequence), CDR1 corresponds to LNHDA and CDR2 to SQIVND. Beyond this particular receptor, the publication reports: The quantity of clinical and demographic metadata differed by source and by participant and was supplied without curation.

In the prospective study, participants were roughly 18 to 100 years old, resided in 25 or so geographic areas of the United States, and were enrolled through a virtual design. To assign participants to cohorts, the prospective study relied on clinical history that participants themselves reported in a screening survey and a study questionnaire. Each participant in the prospective study had whole blood, serum and a nasopharyngeal or oropharyngeal swab collected by mobile phlebotomists. Prospective study participants could optionally give additional blood draws and questionnaires over a roughly 2-month period. Blood samples from the prospective study were shipped frozen or at room temperature prior to DNA extraction. Worth noting for this clone: The target of this receptor is not known. Base qualities are missing; no much larger clone stands one base away.

The origin of this receptor is a woman between 25 and 40 years old with acute COVID-19. Sequences were obtained from PBMCs or T cells enriched from blood (not recorded which). The rearrangement joined TRBV19 to TRBJ1-5, and 8 bases in between align with TRBD1. The sequenced DNA is TGTGCCAGTAGTATGACAGGGGTTCAGCCCCAGCATTTT. Translated, this is CASSMTGVQPQHF.